Here is one T cell receptor beta chain with its context. As yet, its antigen is unknown. The sample belongs to a study of shared clonotypes between healthy human individuals. Study-wide points: Represented diversity, genetic and exposure-history alike, was limited by few donors. Blood alone was sampled, and tissue repertoires likely differ.

Profiled with immunoSEQ multiplex PCR; TCRdb holds only in-frame clones, not every one. The sample has a few hundred thousand clones, about 97% seen once. Between the trimmed V and J ends, which lost 4 bases and 1 base, there was a span of 10 bases. Germline V gives CDR1 SQVTM, CDR2 ANQGSEA. The CDR3 sequence is 13 residues long. The split of CD4+ cells yielded CD45RA+ naive and CD45RA-negative memory subsets. The chain has TRBV29-1 and TRBJ1-1; D call uncertain. The source of this sequence is a woman aged 25 to 39 in good health. The sequenced sample was naive CD4+ T cells sorted from blood. As for subset: CD45RA+ positively selected. The chain's CDR3 is CSVVRSENTEAFF. The CDR3 nucleotides read TGCAGCGTTGTGAGGTCAGAGAACACTGAAGCTTTCTTT.